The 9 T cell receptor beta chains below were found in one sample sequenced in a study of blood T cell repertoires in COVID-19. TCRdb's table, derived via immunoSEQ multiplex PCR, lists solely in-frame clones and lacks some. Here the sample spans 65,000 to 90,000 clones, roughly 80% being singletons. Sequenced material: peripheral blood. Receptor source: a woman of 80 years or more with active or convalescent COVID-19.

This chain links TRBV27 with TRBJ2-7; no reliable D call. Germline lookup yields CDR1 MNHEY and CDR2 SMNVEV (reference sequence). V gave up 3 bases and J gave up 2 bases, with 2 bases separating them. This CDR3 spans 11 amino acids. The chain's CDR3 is CASSFTYEQYF. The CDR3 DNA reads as TGTGCCAGCAGTTTCACCTACGAGCAGTACTTC.

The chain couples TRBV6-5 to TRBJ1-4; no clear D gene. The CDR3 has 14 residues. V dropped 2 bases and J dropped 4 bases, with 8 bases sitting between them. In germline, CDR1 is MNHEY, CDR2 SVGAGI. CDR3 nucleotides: TGTGCCAGCAGTTACAAATTCAGTAATGAAAAACTGTTTTTT. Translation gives CASSYKFSNEKLFF.

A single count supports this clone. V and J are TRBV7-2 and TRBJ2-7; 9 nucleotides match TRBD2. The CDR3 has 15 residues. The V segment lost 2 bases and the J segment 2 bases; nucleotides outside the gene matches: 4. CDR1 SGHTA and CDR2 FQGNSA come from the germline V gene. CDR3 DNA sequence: TGTGCCAGCAGCTTACTAGCGGGGACTCCCTACGAGCAGTACTTC. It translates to CASSLLAGTPYEQYF.

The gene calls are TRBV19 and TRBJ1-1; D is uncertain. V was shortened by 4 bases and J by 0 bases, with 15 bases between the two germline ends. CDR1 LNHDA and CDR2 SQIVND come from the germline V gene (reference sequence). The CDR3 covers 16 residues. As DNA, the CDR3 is TGTGCCAGTAGTAAGATCCCGGGATCAATGAACACTGAAGCTTTCTTT. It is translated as CASSKIPGSMNTEAFF. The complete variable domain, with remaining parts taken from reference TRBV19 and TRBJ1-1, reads DGGITQSPKYLFRKEGQNVTLSCEQNLNHDAMYWYRQDPGQGLRLIYYSQIVNDFQKGDIAEGYSVSREKKESFPLTVTSAQKNPTAFYLCASSKIPGSMNTEAFFGQGTRLTVV.

The CDR3 coding sequence is TGTGCCAGCCAGACAGCAATTAATCAAGAGACCCAGTACTTC. It encodes CASQTAINQETQYF. This rearrangement joins TRBV7-2 to TRBJ2-5; TRBD1 might be the D (5 bases). Per the germline V gene, CDR1 is SGHTA and CDR2 is FQGNSA. V was cut by 8 bases and J by 2 bases, with 15 bases left in between. This CDR3 has 14 amino acids.

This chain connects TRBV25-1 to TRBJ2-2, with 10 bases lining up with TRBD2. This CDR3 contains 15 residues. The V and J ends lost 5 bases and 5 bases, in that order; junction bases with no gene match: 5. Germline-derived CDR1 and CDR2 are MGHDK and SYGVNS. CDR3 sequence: CASSRGLAVTGELFF. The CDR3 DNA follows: TGTGCCAGCAGTCGCGGACTAGCGGTGACCGGGGAGCTGTTTTTT. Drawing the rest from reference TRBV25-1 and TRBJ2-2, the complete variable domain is EADIYQTPRYLVIGTGKKITLECSQTMGHDKMYWYQQDPGMELHLIHYSYGVNSTEKGDLSSESTVSRIRTEHFPLTLESARPSHTSQYLCASSRGLAVTGELFFGEGSRLTVL.

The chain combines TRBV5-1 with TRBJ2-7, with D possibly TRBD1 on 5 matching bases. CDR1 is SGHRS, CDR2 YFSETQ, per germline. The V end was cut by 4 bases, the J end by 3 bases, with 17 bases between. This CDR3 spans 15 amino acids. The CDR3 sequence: CASSVRVVGVYEQYF. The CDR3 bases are TGCGCCAGCAGCGTCAGGGTCGTCGGCGTCTACGAGCAGTACTTC.

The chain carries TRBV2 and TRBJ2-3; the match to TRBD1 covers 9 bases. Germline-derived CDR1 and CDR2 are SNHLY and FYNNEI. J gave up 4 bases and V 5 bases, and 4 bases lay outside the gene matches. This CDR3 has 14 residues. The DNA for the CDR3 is TGTGCCAGCAGTAGGGACAGGGAGTCAGATACGCAGTATTTT. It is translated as CASSRDRESDTQYF.

The CDR3 protein is CASSLVGRPYEQYF. CDR3 coding DNA: TGTGCCAGCAGCTTGGTTGGCAGGCCCTACGAGCAGTACTTC. The rearrangement links TRBV5-5 to TRBJ2-7; unclear D gene. Deletions cut 0 bases from V and 2 bases from J, with 9 bases between. The germline gives CDR1 SGHKS, CDR2 YYEKEE (reference sequence). The CDR3 extends over 14 amino acids. Full variable domain (rest looked up from reference TRBV5-5 and TRBJ2-7): DAGVTQSPTHLIKTRGQQVTLRCSPISGHKSVSWYQQVLGQGPQFIFQYYEKEERGRGNFPDRFSARQFPNYSSELNVNALLLGDSALYLCASSLVGRPYEQYFGPGTRLTVT.